This TCR beta chain is drawn from a study of blood T cells in healthy people across ages. Sample-barcoded 5' priming and a J-beta primer mix drove a second PCR of roughly 7 to 11 cycles. MiXCR, applied by TCRdb to the 5' RACE reads, yields one record per CDR3 protein. The sample lists around 990,000 distinct CDR3 sequences, approximately 25% occurring once. This clonotype was detected only a few times. Trimming left V 3 bases short and J 5 bases short, with 12 bases between. The CDR3 is 13 residues long. Germline V gene lookup returns CDR1 SGHRS and CDR2 YFSETQ. The sample also formed part of further work on T cells of mothers and their children.

This sequence joins TRBV5-1 and TRBJ2-7, with a tentative D call TRBD1 (6 bases). This TCR came from a girl aged 2 to 9 in good health. Sequencing was performed on blood. The CDR3 nucleotides read TGCGCCAGCAGCTCCTACGGACAGAACGAGCAGTACTTC. This codes for CASSSYGQNEQYF.